This T cell receptor (beta chain) was profiled in a study of Graves' ophthalmopathy and Graves' hyperthyroidism. About the study: Peripheral blood was collected at initial diagnosis, before any treatment. Points from the study as a whole: Detected in blood as well were most expanded thyroid clonotypes with frequency above 0.001.

The authors amplified TCR beta CDR3 regions, and they did so from RNA transcripts for repertoire sequencing. The workflow started with a first-round RT-PCR run with HTBI primers and then moved on to a second-round multiplex PCR. Using its own MiXCR run on the multiplex PCR reads, TCRdb lists one record per CDR3 protein. The sample has 40,000 to 45,000 distinct CDR3 sequences, roughly half seen once. Ophthalmopathy donors were characterized by moderate-to-severe activity, CAS of at least 3, NOSPECS of at least 4, and duration under 3 months. The diagnostic workup employed clinical symptoms, serum thyroxine, TRAb, thyroid ultrasound and orbital computed tomography. This clonotype was observed many times. Its specificity is unknown. Sequenced sample: peripheral blood. The receptor's source is an adult man with Graves' ophthalmopathy.

The CDR3 spells CASSARQGRNYGYTF. Here the CDR3 DNA reads TGTGCCAGCAGCGCTCGACAGGGTCGCAACTATGGCTACACCTTC. The chain links TRBV5-8 to TRBJ1-2, with TRBD1 matching 7 bases. This CDR3 is built from 15 residues. The germline CDR1 and CDR2 sequences are SGHTS and YDEGEE. The V and J ends lost 4 bases and 2 bases, in that order; junction bases with no gene match: 8.